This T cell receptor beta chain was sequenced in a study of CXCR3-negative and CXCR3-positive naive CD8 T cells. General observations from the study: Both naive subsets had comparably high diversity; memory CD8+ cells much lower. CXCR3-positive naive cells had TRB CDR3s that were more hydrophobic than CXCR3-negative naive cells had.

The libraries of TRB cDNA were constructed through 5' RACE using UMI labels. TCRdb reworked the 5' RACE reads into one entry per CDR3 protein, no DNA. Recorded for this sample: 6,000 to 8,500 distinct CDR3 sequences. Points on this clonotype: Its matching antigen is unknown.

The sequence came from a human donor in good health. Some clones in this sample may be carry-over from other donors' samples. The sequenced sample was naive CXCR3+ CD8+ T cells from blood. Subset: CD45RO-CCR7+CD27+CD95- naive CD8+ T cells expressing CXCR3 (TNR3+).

CDR3: CSVELGRGNTEAFF. This chain connects TRBV29-1 to TRBJ1-1; TCRdb selects TRBD1, and the lack of DNA leaves this call unchecked. The CDR3 loop spans 14 amino acids. CDR1 SQVTM and CDR2 ANQGSEA come from the germline V gene.